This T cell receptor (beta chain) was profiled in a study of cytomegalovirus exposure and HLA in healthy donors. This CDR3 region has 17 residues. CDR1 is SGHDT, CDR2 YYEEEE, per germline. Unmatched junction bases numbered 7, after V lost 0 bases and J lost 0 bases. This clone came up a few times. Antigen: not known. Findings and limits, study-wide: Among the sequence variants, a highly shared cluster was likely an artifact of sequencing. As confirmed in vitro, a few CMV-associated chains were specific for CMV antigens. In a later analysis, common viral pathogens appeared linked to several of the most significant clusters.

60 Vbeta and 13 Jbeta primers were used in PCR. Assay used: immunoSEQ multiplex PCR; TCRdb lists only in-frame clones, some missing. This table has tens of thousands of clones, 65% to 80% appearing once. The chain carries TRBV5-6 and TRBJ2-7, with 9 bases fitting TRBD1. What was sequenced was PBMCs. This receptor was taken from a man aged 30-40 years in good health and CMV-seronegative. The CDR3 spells CASSLARTGVFSYEQYF. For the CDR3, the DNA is TGTGCCAGCAGCTTGGCGAGGACAGGGGTTTTCTCCTACGAGCAGTACTTC.